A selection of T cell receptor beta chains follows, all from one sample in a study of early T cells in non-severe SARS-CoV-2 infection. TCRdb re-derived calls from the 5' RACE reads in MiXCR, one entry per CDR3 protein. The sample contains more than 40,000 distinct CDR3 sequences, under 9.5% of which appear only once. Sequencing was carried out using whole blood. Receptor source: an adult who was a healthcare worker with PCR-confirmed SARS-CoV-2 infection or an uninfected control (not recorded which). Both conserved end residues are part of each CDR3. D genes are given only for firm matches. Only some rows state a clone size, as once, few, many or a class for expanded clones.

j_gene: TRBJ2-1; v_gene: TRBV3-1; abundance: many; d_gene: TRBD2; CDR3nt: TGTGCCAGCAGCCAAGCCCGGGGGGGCCTCTATGAGCAGTTCTTC; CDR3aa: CASSQARGGLYEQFF
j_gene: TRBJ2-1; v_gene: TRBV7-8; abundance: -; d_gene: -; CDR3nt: TGTGCCAGCAGCTTAGCGTATGAGCAGTTCTTC; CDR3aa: CASSLAYEQFF
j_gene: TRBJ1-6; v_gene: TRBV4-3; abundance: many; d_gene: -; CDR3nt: TGCGCCAGCAGCCAAGTTTTTCTCGGAGGATCACCCCTCCACTTT; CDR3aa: CASSQVFLGGSPLHF
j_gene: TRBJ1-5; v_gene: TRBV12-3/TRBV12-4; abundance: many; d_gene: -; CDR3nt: TGTGCCAGCAGTCCTAAAGGAATCGGCAATCAGCCCCAGCATTTT; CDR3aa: CASSPKGIGNQPQHF
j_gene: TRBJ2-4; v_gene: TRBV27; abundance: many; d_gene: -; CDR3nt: TGTGCCAGCAGCCTTATTATAGCCAAAAACATTCAGTACTTC; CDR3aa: CASSLIIAKNIQYF
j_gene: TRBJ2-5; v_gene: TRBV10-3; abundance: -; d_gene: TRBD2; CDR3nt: TGTGCCATCAGTGGTCTGGCGGGGGGCGTGGAGACCCAGTACTTC; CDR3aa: CAISGLAGGVETQYF
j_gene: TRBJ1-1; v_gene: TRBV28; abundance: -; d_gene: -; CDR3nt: TGTGCCAGCAGTCTGAGAATTGAAGCTTTCTTT; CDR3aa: CASSLRIEAFF
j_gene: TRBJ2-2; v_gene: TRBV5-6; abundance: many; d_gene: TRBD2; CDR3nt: TGTGCCAGCGGACTAGCGGGGGTCGGGAACGGGGAGCTGTTTTTT; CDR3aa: CASGLAGVGNGELFF
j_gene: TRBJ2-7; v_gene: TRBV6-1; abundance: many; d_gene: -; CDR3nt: TGTGCCAGCGGCATGATATTTCCCCTTCTTTTAAGGGAGCAGTACTTC; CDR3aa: CASGMIFPLLLREQYF
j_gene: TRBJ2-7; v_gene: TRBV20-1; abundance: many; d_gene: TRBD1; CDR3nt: TGCAGTGCGATGACAGGGGACCACTACGAGCAGTACTTC; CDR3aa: CSAMTGDHYEQYF
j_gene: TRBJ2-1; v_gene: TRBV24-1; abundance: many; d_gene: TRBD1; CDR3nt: TGTGCCACCGGGAAGACAGGGACCCTTTACAATGAGCAGTTCTTC; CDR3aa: CATGKTGTLYNEQFF
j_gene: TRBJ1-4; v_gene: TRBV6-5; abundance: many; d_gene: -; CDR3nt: TGTGCCAGCAGTTACTCGTCCGCTAATGAAAAACTGTTTTTT; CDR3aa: CASSYSSANEKLFF
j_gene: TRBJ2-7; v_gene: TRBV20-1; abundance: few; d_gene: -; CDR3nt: TGCAGTGCTCAATCCAGCTACGAGCAGTACTTC; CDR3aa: CSAQSSYEQYF
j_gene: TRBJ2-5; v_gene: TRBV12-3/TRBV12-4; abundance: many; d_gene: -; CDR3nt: TGTGCCAGCAGTTTCGGGCAGTGGGAGACCCAGTACTTC; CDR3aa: CASSFGQWETQYF
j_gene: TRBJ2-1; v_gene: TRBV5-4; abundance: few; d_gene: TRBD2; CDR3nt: TGTGCCAGCAGCAACCAATCGGGACTAGCGGCCGAGCAGTTCTTC; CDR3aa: CASSNQSGLAAEQFF
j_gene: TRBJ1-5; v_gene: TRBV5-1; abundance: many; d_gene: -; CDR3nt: TGCGCCAGCAGCTTCAGGCAGAGCAATCAGCCCCAGCATTTT; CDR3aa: CASSFRQSNQPQHF
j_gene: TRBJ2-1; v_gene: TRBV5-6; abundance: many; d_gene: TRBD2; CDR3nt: TGTGCCAGCAGCTTGGCAACTAGCGGTCCCTACAATGAGCAGTTCTTC; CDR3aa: CASSLATSGPYNEQFF
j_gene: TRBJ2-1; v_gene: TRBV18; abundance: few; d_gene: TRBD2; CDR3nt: TGTGCCAGCTCTCGCGGGGCTAGCGGGGACAATGAGCAGTTCTTC; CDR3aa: CASSRGASGDNEQFF
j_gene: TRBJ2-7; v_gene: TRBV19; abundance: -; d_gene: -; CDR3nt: TGTGCCAGTAGTATAGACCCCGAGAACGAGCAGTACTTC; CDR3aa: CASSIDPENEQYF
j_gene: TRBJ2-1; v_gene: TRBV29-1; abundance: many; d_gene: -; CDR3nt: TGCAGCAGCGTTAAAGGGGCCCCGGGGGTGAATGAGCAGTTCTTC; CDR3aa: CSSVKGAPGVNEQFF
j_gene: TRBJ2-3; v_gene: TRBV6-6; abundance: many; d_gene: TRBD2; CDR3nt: TGTGCCACCACTGTCGGGGGGGCTACAGATACGCAGTATTTT; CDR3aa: CATTVGGATDTQYF
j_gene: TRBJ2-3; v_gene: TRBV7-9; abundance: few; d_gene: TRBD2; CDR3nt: TGTGCCAGCAGCGGACCTAGCGGGGGCTCGACAGATACGCAGTATTTT; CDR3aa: CASSGPSGGSTDTQYF
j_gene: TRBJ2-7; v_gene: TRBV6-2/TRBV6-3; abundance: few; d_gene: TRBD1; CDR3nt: TGTGCCAGCCACCCGGGACAGGGCATCTACTACGAGCAGTACTTC; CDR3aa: CASHPGQGIYYEQYF
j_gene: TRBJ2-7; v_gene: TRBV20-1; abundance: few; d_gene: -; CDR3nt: TGCAGTGCTGTGGGCAGGGGCAGCGAGCAGTACTTC; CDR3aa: CSAVGRGSEQYF
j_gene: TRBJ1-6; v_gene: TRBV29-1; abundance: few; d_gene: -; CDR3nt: TGCAGCGTAGCCGGGGAGGGGGATTCACCCCTCCACTTT; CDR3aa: CSVAGEGDSPLHF
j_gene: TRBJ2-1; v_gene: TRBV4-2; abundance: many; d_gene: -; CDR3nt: TGTGCCAGCAGCCAAGATCGGGGGGCACGTGAGCAGTTCTTC; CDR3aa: CASSQDRGAREQFF
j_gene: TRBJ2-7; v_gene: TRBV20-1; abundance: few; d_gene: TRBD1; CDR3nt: TGCAGTGCTAGTGACCGGACAGGGTACTACGAGCAGTACTTC; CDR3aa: CSASDRTGYYEQYF
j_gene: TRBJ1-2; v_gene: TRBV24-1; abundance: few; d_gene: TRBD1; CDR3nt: TGTGCCACCAGTGAGACGGACAGGGGGCTAATTGGCTACACCTTC; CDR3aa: CATSETDRGLIGYTF
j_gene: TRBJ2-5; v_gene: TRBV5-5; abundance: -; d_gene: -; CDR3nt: TGTGCCAGCAGCTTGCATCCCAGGAGCCAAGAGACCCAGTACTTC; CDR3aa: CASSLHPRSQETQYF
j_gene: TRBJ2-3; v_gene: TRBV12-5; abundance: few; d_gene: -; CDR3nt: TGTGCTAGTGGTTCCTCCGTCGCGGGCGGGCCAAGAAACACAGATACGCAGTATTTT; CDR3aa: CASGSSVAGGPRNTDTQYF
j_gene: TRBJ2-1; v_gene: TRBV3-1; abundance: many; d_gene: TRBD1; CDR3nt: TGTGCCAGCAGCCTTCGGACAGGGGCTAATGAGCAGTTCTTC; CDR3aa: CASSLRTGANEQFF
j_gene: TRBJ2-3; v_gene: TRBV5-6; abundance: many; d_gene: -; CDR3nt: TGTGCCAGCAGCTTGGCCGGTGGGAGCCGGGGAGATACGCAGTATTTT; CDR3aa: CASSLAGGSRGDTQYF
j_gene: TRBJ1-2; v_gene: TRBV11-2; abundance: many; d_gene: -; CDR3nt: TGTGCCAGCAGCCTGGACGGCCATGGCTACACCTTC; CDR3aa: CASSLDGHGYTF
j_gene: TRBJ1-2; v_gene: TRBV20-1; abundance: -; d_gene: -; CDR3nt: TGCAGTGCTAGAGAGAACAGCAGGGACGATGGCTACACCTTC; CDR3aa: CSARENSRDDGYTF
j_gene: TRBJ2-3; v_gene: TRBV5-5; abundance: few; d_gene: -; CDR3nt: TGTGCCAGCAGCTCCTCCCCTCACACAGATACGCAGTATTTT; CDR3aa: CASSSSPHTDTQYF
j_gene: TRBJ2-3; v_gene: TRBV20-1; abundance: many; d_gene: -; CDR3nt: TGCAGTGCCGAAGGGGTAAGGAGGACAGATACGCAGTATTTT; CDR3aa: CSAEGVRRTDTQYF
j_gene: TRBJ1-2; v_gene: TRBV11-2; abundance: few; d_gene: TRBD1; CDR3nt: TGTGCCAGCAGCTTAGATATCGGGACAGGGGGCACCTATGGCTACACCTTC; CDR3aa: CASSLDIGTGGTYGYTF
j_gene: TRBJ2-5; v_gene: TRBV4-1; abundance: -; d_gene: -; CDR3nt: TGCGCCAGCAGCCAAGATCCTTACGCTCAAGAGTCCCAGTACTTC; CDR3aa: CASSQDPYAQESQYF
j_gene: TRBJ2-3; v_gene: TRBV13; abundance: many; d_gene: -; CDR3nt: TGTGCCAGCAGCCAGATTTTAGAAGGGACAGATACGCAGTATTTT; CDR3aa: CASSQILEGTDTQYF
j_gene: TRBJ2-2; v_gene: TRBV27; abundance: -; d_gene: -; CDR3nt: TGTGCCAGCAGTTTATCGTACACCGGGGAGCTGTTTTTT; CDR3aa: CASSLSYTGELFF
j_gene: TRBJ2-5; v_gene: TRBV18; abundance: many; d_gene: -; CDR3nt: TGTGCCAGCTCACCTACACCGACTCAAGAGACCCAGTACTTC; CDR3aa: CASSPTPTQETQYF